The 23 T cell receptor beta chains in this list originate from one sample, sequenced in a study of cytomegalovirus exposure and HLA in healthy donors (dated by TCRdb to about 2017). The protocol used for the library was the immunoSEQ multiplex PCR assay. The multiplex PCR relied on a mix of 60 forward primers for TCR Vbeta segments and 13 reverse primers for TCR Jbeta segments. The clones in this table, taken by TCRdb from immuneACCESS, are in-frame only. Not every clone is retained; where verified, under half of the shortfall comes from an unresolved V gene, and the cause of the rest is unknown. A total of 200,000 to 250,000 clones appear in this sample, 80% to 90% of them only once. The ten largest clones capture about 3% of the sample. The sample consisted of PBMCs. Source of these receptors: a man aged 25-40 years in good health and CMV-seronegative.

This clone came up once. The sample has other DNA sequences that encode this CDR3 too. The chain recombines TRBV20-1 with TRBJ2-5, with a weak D call TRBD2 (5 bases). The CDR3 spans 11 residues. From germline, CDR1 is DFQATT and CDR2 SNEGSKA (reference sequence). V lost 6 bases and J 3 bases, leaving 8 bases between the germline ends. Written as DNA, the CDR3 is TGCAGTGCCTCCGGGGAAGAGACCCAGTACTTC. Its protein product is CSASGEETQYF.

The chain recombines TRBV5-1 with TRBJ2-3; 7 bases are a match to TRBD1. Germline CDR1 reads SGHRS; CDR2 reads YFSETQ. J gave up 1 base and V 1 base, and 3 bases lay outside the gene matches. CDR3 size: 15 residues. The chain's CDR3 is CASSLRGLGTDTQYF. CDR3 coding DNA: TGCGCCAGCAGCTTGAGGGGGCTGGGCACAGATACGCAGTATTTT.

This clone was recorded only once. The V call is TRBV29-1, the J call TRBJ2-3; 8 bases line up with TRBD2. There are 13 residues in the CDR3. Germline CDR1 SQVTM, CDR2 ANQGSEA. V gave up 7 bases and J gave up 2 bases; unmatched junction bases: 5. CDR3 amino acids: CSGRGVLTDTQYF. CDR3 nucleotides: TGCAGCGGGCGGGGGGTTCTCACAGATACGCAGTATTTT.

The rearrangement links TRBV28 to TRBJ1-2; possibly TRBD1 for D (5 bases). This CDR3 region has 15 residues. In germline, CDR1 is MDHEN, CDR2 SYDVKM. The V and J ends lost 6 bases and 4 bases respectively, with 18 bases between them. CDR3 sequence (DNA): TGTGCCAGCAGCCCCCTACAGGCCGGGGGCTATGGCTACACCTTC. Translating gives CASSPLQAGGYGYTF.

V gene TRBV5-1 combines with J gene TRBJ2-5, with 10 bases that match TRBD1. The CDR3 is 16 amino acids. V gave up 4 bases and J gave up 7 bases; unmatched junction bases: 13. Germline V gene sequence: CDR1 SGHRS, CDR2 YFSETQ. CDR3 nucleotides: TGCGCCAGCAGCCTACCCTGGGACAGGGGAGAAGGGACCCAGTACTTC. It translates to CASSLPWDRGEGTQYF.

V is TRBV2 and J is TRBJ2-3; TRBD2 might be the D (5 bases). The V end lost 2 bases, the J end lost 7 bases, and 16 bases lay between the germline ends. The CDR3 extends over 15 amino acids. Germline V gene lookup returns CDR1 SNHLY and CDR2 FYNNEI. This CDR3 reads CASSELPSRWNTQYF. The CDR3 DNA follows: TGTGCCAGCAGTGAACTGCCTAGCCGGTGGAATACGCAGTATTTT.

The CDR3 sequence: CASSQEGRGGVQETQYF. For the CDR3, the DNA is TGCGCCAGCAGCCAAGAAGGCCGGGGCGGGGTCCAAGAGACCCAGTACTTC. The chain is built from TRBV4-1 and TRBJ2-5; the D gene is possibly TRBD2 (6 bases). The CDR3 extends over 17 amino acids. Trimming shortened V by 0 bases and J by 1 base, and 15 bases separated the two germline ends. Germline values: CDR1 MGHRA, CDR2 YSYEKL.

This clone came up a few times. The rearrangement uses TRBV4-1 and TRBJ2-7; 7 positions agree with TRBD1. CDR1 is MGHRA, CDR2 YSYEKL, per germline. V was clipped by 4 bases and J by 2 bases; unmatched bases: 5. The CDR3 consists of 14 residues. The CDR3 coding sequence is TGCGCCAGCAGCCCTTGGGACAGAGCCTACGAGCAGTACTTC. As protein: CASSPWDRAYEQYF.

The V and J genes are TRBV12-2 and TRBJ2-7; the DNA was not used to check the table's D call, TRBD2. TRBV12-2 is a listed pseudogene. The CDR3 covers 14 residues. CDR3 residues: CASRLVCQACEQYF. As DNA, the CDR3 is TGTGCAAGTCGCTTAGTATGTCAAGCCTGCGAGCAGTACTTC.

The rearrangement links TRBV5-4 to TRBJ2-3, with TRBD2 matching 11 bases. Per germline, CDR1 SGHNT and CDR2 YYREEE (reference sequence). The CDR3 sequence is 17 residues long. Trimming at V came to 4 bases and at J to 7 bases, leaving 14 bases not matched to a gene. The CDR3 DNA reads as TGTGCCAGCAGCCCATCTCCGGGACTAGCGGCCATGCATACGCAGTATTTT. Translated, it gives CASSPSPGLAAMHTQYF.

The chain couples TRBV7-9 to TRBJ1-2; 8 bases map to TRBD1. With V trimmed by 4 bases and J by 0 bases, 1 base remained unmatched. This CDR3 spans 14 amino acids. Germline V lookup: CDR1 SEHNR, CDR2 FQNEAQ (reference sequence). The CDR3 sequence is CASSSDRANYGYTF. In DNA, the CDR3 is TGTGCCAGCAGCTCGGACAGGGCTAACTATGGCTACACCTTC. The full variable domain, with the rest looked up from reference TRBV7-9 and TRBJ1-2, is DTGVSQNPRHKITKRGQNVTFRCDPISEHNRLYWYRQTLGQGPEFLTYFQNEAQLEKSRLLSDRFSAERPKGSFSTLEIQRTEQGDSAMYLCASSSDRANYGYTFGSGTRLTVV.

The V gene is TRBV6-5, the J gene TRBJ1-1; D gene unclear. V was clipped by 4 bases and J by 4 bases, with 10 bases between them. Germline CDR1 is MNHEY and CDR2 is SVGAGI. The CDR3 runs to 13 residues. Here the CDR3 reads CASSLGGSTEAFF. The CDR3 DNA sequence: TGTGCCAGCAGTTTGGGAGGGAGCACTGAAGCTTTCTTT.

V usage is TRBV19 and J usage is TRBJ1-1; TRBD1 matches 7 bases. The V and J ends lost 5 bases and 5 bases, in that order; junction bases with no gene match: 11. The CDR3 is 15 amino acids. Germline V CDR1 and CDR2: LNHDA, SQIVND (reference sequence). Here the CDR3 reads CASSALTGERTEAFF. The CDR3 DNA sequence: TGTGCCAGTAGTGCACTAACAGGGGAGAGGACTGAAGCTTTCTTT.

The chain joins TRBV7-9 to TRBJ2-5; maybe TRBD2 (6 bases). This CDR3 comprises 13 residues. The ends were cut back, 5 bases at V and 5 bases at J, with 12 bases in the middle. The germline CDR1 and CDR2 sequences are SEHNR and FQNEAQ (reference sequence). The chain's CDR3 is CASSPGGRETQYF. DNA for the CDR3: TGTGCCAGCAGCCCCGGGGGACGGGAGACCCAGTACTTC.

The gene calls are TRBV6-1 and TRBJ1-1; D ambiguous. CDR1 is MNHNS and CDR2 is SASEGT in the germline V gene. The CDR3 is 12 residues long. V gave up 6 bases and J gave up 0 bases, with 5 bases separating them. In nucleotides, the CDR3 is TGTGCCAGCAGGCGAATGAACACTGAAGCTTTCTTT. Protein: CASRRMNTEAFF.

The rearrangement uses TRBV11-2 and TRBJ2-3; 7 nucleotides align to TRBD1. V lost 0 bases and J lost 2; bases outside the gene matches: 11. The CDR3 has 18 residues. Germline values: CDR1 SGHAT, CDR2 FQNNGV. Here the CDR3 reads CASSLDGWGTVDTDTQYF. CDR3 DNA: TGTGCCAGCAGCTTAGATGGGTGGGGGACAGTTGACACAGATACGCAGTATTTT.

V and J are TRBV7-8 and TRBJ1-5, with TRBD1 matching over 7 bases. Germline V gene sequence: CDR1 SGHVS, CDR2 FQNEAQ. Germline trimming cut 5 bases from V and 4 bases from J; bases unmatched to any gene: 8. The CDR3 has 15 residues. The CDR3 sequence: CASSTRDRINQPQHF. The DNA of the CDR3 is TGTGCCAGCAGCACCCGGGACAGAATAAATCAGCCCCAGCATTTT. The complete variable domain, with remaining parts taken from reference TRBV7-8 and TRBJ1-5, reads GAGVSQSPRYKVAKRGQDVALRCDPISGHVSLFWYQQALGQGPEFLTYFQNEAQLDKSGLPSDRFFAERPEGSVSTLKIQRTQQEDSAVYLCASSTRDRINQPQHFGDGTRLSIL.

The chain links TRBV5-1 to TRBJ1-3; D remains ambiguous. Trimming shortened V by 0 bases and J by 0 bases, and 13 bases separated the two germline ends. The CDR3 runs to 17 residues. Germline V lookup: CDR1 SGHRS, CDR2 YFSETQ. DNA of the CDR3: TGCGCCAGCAGCTTGGGCCGAGCCAGGAACTCTGGAAACACCATATATTTT. This encodes CASSLGRARNSGNTIYF.

The chain employs TRBV29-1 and TRBJ1-2; D is possibly TRBD1 (5 bases). CDR3 size: 15 residues. The germline CDR1 and CDR2 sequences are SQVTM and ANQGSEA. Trimming took off 5 bases at V and 0 bases at J, with 16 bases between the two ends. This CDR3 reads CSVSGIREANYGYTF. CDR3 nucleotide sequence: TGCAGCGTTTCAGGGATTCGAGAAGCTAACTATGGCTACACCTTC.

V usage is TRBV6-5 and J usage is TRBJ1-1; D is perhaps TRBD1 (6 bases). V lost 2 bases and J lost 3, with 13 bases in between. This CDR3 region has 15 residues. Germline V gene lookup returns CDR1 MNHEY and CDR2 SVGAGI. CDR3 amino acids: CASSYTGRLYTEAFF. DNA of the CDR3: TGTGCCAGCAGTTACACAGGGAGACTCTACACTGAAGCTTTCTTT.

This clone has more than one count but fewer than ten. The J gene is TRBJ1-2, the V gene TRBV18, with TRBD1 identical over 8 bases. The CDR3 consists of 16 residues. CDR1 and CDR2 from the germline V gene are KGHSH and LQKENI. The V and J ends lost 0 bases and 4 bases, in that order; junction bases with no gene match: 7. CDR3 loop: CASSPPDRVRTYGYTF. In nucleotides, the CDR3 is TGTGCCAGCTCACCACCGGACAGGGTCCGGACCTATGGCTACACCTTC.

The V call is TRBV28, the J call TRBJ1-6; maybe TRBD1 (5 bases). CDR1 MDHEN and CDR2 SYDVKM come from the germline V gene. Trimming left V 7 bases short and J 0 bases short, with 25 bases between. The CDR3 loop spans 20 amino acids. Here the CDR3 DNA reads TGTGCCAGCACCCCACTCGAGACAGTAACCAAGAGCTCCTATAATTCACCCCTCCACTTT. Amino acid sequence: CASTPLETVTKSSYNSPLHF.

CDR3 DNA sequence: TGTGCCAGCAGCCGCGAAGCTAATTCCTACAATGAGCAGTTCTTC. Protein product: CASSREANSYNEQFF. This chain uses TRBV7-2 with TRBJ2-1; D is unclear. Trimming took off 5 bases at V and 1 base at J, with 12 bases between the two ends. Germline CDR1 SGHTA, CDR2 FQGNSA. The CDR3 is made up of 15 amino acids.